This T cell receptor (beta chain) derives from a study of PD-1 blockade in classical Hodgkin lymphoma. Study observations and caveats: Why the repertoires differ is still unclear, perhaps disease activity or prior therapy. Reported baseline diversity: healthy donors highest, relapsed/refractory patients lowest.

As to time point: cycle 4 day 1 (C4D1), after 5 to 7 weeks of nivolumab. Relapse was seen in all patients after autologous stem cell transplantation, and brentuximab vedotin exposure was variable. With respect to this clone: Its cognate antigen is unknown.

Repertoires were generated with immunoSEQ multiplex PCR, while TCRdb's copy carries only in-frame clones and drops some. The profile shows roughly 86,000 clones, approximately 83% of them singletons. Germline V gives CDR1 SGHRS, CDR2 YFSETQ. CDR3 length: 15 residues. Trimming took off 3 bases at V and 5 bases at J, with 14 bases between the two ends. The source is a human donor with classical Hodgkin lymphoma. The chain employs TRBV5-1 and TRBJ2-2; D may be TRBD1 or TRBD2 (6 bases each). The sample in question was peripheral blood mononuclear cells (PBMCs), obtained before the fourth cycle of nivolumab. The CDR3 loop reads CASSYFGGQTGELFF. In DNA form, the CDR3 reads TGCGCCAGCAGCTATTTTGGGGGGCAGACCGGGGAGCTGTTTTTT.